This T cell receptor (beta chain) was observed in a study of T cell responses to AZD1222 COVID-19 vaccine. Generated by immunoSEQ multiplex PCR, the TCRdb table keeps only in-frame clones and is missing some. The data hold about 140,000 clones, with 92% observed a single time. The V end was cut by 0 bases, the J end by 1 base, with 6 bases between. Per germline, CDR1 SGHRS and CDR2 YFSETQ. The CDR3 length is 14 residues. This TCR was recovered from an adult in good health. Sequences were derived from peripheral blood, sampled on day 0 of AZD1222 vaccination. This sequence joins TRBV5-1 and TRBJ2-3; D ambiguous. CDR3 loop: CASSLDRRTDTQYF. CDR3 nucleotide sequence: TGCGCCAGCAGCTTGGACCGACGCACAGATACGCAGTATTTT.